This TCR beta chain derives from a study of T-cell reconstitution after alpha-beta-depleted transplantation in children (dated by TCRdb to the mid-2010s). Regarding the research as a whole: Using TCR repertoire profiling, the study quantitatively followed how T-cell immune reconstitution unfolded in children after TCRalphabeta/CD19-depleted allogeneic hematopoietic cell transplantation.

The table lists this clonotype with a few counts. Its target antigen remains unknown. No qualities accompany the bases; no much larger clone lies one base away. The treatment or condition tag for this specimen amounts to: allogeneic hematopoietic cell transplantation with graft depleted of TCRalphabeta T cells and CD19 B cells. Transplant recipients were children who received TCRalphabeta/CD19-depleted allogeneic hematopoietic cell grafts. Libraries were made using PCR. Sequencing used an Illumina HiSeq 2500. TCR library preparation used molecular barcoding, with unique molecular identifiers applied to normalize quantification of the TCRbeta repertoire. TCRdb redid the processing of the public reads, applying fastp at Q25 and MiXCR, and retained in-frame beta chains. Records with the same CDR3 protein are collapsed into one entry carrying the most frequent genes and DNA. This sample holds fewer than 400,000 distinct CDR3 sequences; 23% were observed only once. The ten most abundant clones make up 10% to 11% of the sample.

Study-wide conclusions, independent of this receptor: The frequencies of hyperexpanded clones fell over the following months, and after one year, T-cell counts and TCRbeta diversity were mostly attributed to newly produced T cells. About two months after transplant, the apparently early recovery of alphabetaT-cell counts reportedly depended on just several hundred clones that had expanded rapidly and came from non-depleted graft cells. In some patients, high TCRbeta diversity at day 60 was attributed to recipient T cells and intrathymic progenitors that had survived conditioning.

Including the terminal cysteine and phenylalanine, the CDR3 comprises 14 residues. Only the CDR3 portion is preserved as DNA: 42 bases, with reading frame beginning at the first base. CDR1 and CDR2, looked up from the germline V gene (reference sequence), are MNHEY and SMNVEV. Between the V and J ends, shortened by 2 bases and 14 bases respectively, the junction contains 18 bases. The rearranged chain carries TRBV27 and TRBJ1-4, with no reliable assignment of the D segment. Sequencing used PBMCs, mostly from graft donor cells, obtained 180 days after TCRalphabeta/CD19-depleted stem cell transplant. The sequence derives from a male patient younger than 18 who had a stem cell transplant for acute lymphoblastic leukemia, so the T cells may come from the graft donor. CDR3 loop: CASSLEREGLRLFF. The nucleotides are TGTGCCAGCAGTTTAGAGAGGGAGGGCTTGCGGCTGTTTTTT.